Reported below is one T cell receptor beta chain. One Seattle source followed patients from active infection through their disease course. Libraries were prepared by immunoSEQ multiplex PCR; TCRdb keeps only in-frame clonotypes and omits some of them. The sample yields over 65,000 clones, approximately 86% seen once. These data originate in a study of blood T cell repertoires in COVID-19. Overall study: PBMCs, B-cell-depleted T cells, or T cells provided the cDNA or gDNA that made up the material.

CDR3 length equals 14 residues. CDR1 is LGHNT and CDR2 is FRNRAP in the germline V gene. The V gene lost 2 bases and the J gene lost 6 bases, with 13 bases spanning the gap. The receptor was derived from a man older than 75 with COVID-19, enrolled during active disease. Sequenced sample: peripheral blood. This chain links TRBV12-5 with TRBJ1-1; no firm D call. The CDR3 protein is CASGLKAGGSEAFF. The CDR3 region has the DNA TGTGCTAGTGGTTTGAAGGCGGGAGGATCTGAAGCTTTCTTT. The full variable domain, in which reference TRBV12-5 and TRBJ1-1 provide the parts outside the CDR3, is DARVTQTPRHKVTEMGQEVTMRCQPILGHNTVFWYRQTMMQGLELLAYFRNRAPLDDSGMPKDRFSAEMPDATLATLKIQPSEPRDSAVYFCASGLKAGGSEAFFGQGTRLTVV.